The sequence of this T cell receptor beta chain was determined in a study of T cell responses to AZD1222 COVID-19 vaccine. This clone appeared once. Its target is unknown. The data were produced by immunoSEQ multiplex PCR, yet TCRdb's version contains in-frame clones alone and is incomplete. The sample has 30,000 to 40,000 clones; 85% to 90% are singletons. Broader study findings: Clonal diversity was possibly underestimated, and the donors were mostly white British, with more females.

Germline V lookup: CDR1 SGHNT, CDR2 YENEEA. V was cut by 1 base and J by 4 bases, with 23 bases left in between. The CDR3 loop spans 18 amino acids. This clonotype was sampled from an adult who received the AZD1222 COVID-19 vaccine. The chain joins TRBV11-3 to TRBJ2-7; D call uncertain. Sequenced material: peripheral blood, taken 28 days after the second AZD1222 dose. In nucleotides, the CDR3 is TGTGCCAGCAGCTTAGTTGGATTCGGCGTAAACGAAGGTTACGAGCAGTACTTC. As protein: CASSLVGFGVNEGYEQYF.